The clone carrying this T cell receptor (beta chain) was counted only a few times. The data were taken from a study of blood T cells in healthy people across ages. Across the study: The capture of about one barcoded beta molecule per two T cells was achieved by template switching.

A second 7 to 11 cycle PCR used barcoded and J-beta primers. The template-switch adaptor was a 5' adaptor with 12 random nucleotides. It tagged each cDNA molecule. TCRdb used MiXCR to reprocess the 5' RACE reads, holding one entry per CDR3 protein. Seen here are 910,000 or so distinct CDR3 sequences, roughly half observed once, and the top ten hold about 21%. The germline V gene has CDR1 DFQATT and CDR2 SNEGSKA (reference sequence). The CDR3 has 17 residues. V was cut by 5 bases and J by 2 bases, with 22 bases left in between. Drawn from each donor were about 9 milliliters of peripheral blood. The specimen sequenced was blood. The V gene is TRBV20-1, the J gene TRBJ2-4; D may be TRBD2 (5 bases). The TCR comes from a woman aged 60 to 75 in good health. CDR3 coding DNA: TGCAGTGCTCTTCGTAGAATGGGAGCGAGGTCCAAAAACATTCAGTACTTC. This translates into CSALRRMGARSKNIQYF.